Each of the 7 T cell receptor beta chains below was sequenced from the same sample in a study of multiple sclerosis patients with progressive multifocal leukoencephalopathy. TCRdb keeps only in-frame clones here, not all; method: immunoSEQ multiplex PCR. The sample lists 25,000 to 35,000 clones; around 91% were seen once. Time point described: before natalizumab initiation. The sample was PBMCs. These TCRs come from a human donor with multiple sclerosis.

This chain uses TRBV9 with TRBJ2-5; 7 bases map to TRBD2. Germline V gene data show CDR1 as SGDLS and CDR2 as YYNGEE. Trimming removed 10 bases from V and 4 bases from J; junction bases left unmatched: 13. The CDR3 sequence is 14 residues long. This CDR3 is CAPRPQREAETQYF. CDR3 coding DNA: TGTGCCCCGAGGCCTCAGCGGGAAGCAGAGACCCAGTACTTC. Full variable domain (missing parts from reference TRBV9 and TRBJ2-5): DSGVTQTPKHLITATGQRVTLRCSPRSGDLSVYWYQQSLDQGLQFLIQYYNGEERAKGNILERFSAQQFPDLHSELNLSSLELGDSALYFCAPRPQREAETQYFGPGTRLLVL.

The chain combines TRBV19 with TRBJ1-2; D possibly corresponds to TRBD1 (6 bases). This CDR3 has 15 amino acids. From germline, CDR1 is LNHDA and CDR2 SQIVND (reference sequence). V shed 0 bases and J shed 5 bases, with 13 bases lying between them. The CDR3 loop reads CASSIDLTGFYGYTF. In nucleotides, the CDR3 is TGTGCCAGTAGTATAGATCTGACAGGTTTTTATGGCTACACCTTC.

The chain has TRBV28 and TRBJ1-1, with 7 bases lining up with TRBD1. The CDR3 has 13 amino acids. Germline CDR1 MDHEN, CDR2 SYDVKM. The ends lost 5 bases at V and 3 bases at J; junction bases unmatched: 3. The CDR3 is CASSLQGHTEAFF. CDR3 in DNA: TGTGCCAGCAGTCTACAGGGGCACACTGAAGCTTTCTTT.

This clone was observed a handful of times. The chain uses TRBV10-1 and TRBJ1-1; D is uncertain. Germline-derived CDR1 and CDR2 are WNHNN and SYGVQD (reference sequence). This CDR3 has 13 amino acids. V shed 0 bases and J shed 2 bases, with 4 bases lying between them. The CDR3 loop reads CASSESGNTEAFF. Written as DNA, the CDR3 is TGCGCCAGCAGTGAGTCCGGAAACACTGAAGCTTTCTTT.

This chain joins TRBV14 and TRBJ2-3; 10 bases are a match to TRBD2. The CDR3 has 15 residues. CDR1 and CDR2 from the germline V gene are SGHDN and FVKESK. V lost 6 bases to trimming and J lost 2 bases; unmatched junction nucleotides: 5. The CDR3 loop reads CASRQREGPTDTQYF. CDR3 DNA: TGTGCCAGCAGACAGCGGGAGGGCCCCACAGATACGCAGTATTTT.

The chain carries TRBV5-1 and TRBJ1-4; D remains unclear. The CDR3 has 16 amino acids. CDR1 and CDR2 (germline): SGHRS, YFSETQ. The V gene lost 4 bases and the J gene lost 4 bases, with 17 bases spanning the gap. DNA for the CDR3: TGCGCCAGCAGCATAAACCAACAAGCGGATAATGAAAAACTGTTTTTT. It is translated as CASSINQQADNEKLFF.

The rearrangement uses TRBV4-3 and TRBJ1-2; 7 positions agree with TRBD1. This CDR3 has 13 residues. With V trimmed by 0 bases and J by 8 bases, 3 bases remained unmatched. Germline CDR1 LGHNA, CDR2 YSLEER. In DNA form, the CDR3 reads TGCGCCAGCAGCCAAGAACGAGGGGGCGGCTACACCTTC. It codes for CASSQERGGGYTF.